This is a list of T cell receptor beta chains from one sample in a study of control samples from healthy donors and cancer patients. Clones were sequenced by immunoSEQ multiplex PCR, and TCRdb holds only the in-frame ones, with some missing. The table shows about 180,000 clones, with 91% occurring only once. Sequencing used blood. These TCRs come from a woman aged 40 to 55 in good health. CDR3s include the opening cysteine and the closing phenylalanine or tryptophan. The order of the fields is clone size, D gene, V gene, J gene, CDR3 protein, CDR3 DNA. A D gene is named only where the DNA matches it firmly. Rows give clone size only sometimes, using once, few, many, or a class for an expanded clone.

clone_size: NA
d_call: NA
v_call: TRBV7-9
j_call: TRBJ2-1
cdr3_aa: CASSSTGGNQQFF
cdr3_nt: TGTGCCAGCAGTTCTACCGGGGGAAATCAGCAGTTCTTC

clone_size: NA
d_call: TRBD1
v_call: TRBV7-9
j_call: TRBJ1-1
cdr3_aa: CASSLAGGETEAFF
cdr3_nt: TGTGCCAGCAGCTTAGCAGGGGGCGAAACTGAAGCTTTCTTT

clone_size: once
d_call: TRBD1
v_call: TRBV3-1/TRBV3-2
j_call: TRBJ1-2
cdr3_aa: CASSGTGNSSGYTF
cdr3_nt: TGTGCCAGCAGCGGGACAGGGAATTCTAGTGGCTACACCTTC

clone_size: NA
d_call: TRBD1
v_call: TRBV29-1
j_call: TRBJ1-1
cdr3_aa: CSAKQGRGEAFF
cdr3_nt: TGCAGTGCTAAACAGGGGAGGGGTGAAGCTTTCTTT

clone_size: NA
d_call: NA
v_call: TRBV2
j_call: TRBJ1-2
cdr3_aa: CASLGAGAPGGYTF
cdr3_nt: TGTGCCAGCCTAGGTGCCGGGGCCCCGGGTGGCTACACCTTC

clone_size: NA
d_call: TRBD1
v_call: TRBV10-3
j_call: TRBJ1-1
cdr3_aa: CAIKGQAEAFF
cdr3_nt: TGTGCCATCAAAGGACAGGCTGAAGCTTTCTTT

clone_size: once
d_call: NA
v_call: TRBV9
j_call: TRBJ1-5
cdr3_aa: CASSPSGQINQPQHF
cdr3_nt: TGTGCCAGCAGCCCCTCAGGACAGATCAATCAGCCCCAGCATTTT

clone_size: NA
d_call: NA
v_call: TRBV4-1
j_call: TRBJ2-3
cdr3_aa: CASSQGTFLDTQYF
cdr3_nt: TGCGCCAGCAGCCAGGGGACGTTCTTGGATACGCAGTATTTT

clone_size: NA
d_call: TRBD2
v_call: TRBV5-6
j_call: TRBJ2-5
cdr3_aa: CASSFREGDQYF
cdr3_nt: TGTGCCAGCAGCTTCCGGGAGGGGGACCAGTACTTC

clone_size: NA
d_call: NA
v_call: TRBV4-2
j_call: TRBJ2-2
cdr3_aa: CASLNDLGQQLFF
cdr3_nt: TGTGCCAGCCTCAATGATCTCGGACAGCAGCTGTTTTTT

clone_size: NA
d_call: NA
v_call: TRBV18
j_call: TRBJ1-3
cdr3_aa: CASSLWTGNTIYF
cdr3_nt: TGTGCCAGCTCACTTTGGACTGGAAACACCATATATTTT

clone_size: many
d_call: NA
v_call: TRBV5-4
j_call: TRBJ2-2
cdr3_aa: CASSLRGVGTGELFF
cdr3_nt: TGTGCCAGCAGCTTGCGCGGGGTTGGCACCGGGGAGCTGTTTTTT

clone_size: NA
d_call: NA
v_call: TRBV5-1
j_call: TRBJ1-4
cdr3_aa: CASSYRGNNEKLFF
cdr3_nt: TGCGCCAGCAGCTACCGGGGAAATAATGAAAAACTGTTTTTT

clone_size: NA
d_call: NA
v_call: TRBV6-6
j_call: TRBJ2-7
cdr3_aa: CASSYGRGPYEQYF
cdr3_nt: TGTGCCAGCAGTTATGGACGTGGCCCCTACGAGCAGTACTTC

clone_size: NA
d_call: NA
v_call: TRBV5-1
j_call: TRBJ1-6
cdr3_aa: CASSPSSTNSPLHF
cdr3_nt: TGCGCCAGCAGCCCCTCGTCGACGAATTCACCCCTCCACTTT

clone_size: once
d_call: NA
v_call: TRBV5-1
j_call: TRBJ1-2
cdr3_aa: CASSPGNTGSVPYGYTF
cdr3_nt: TGCGCCAGCAGCCCTGGAAATACAGGGTCCGTTCCTTATGGCTACACCTTC

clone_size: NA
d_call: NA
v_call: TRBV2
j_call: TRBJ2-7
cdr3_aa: CASLRPETYEQYF
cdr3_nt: TGTGCCAGCTTGAGACCGGAAACCTACGAGCAGTACTTC

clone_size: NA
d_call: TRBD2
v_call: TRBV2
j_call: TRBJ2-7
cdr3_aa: CASNLPGRLGLAGDPYEQYF
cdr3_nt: TGTGCCAGCAATCTTCCGGGACGCTTGGGACTAGCGGGGGACCCCTACGAGCAGTACTTC

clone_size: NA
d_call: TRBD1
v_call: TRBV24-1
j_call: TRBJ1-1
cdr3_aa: CATSDATTGGTEAFF
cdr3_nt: TGTGCCACCAGTGACGCCACCACAGGGGGCACTGAAGCTTTCTTT

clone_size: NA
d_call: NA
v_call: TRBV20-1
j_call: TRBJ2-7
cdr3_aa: CSAGGRSSYEQYF
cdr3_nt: TGCAGTGCTGGTGGACGTAGCTCCTACGAGCAGTACTTC

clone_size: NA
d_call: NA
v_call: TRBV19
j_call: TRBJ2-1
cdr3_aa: CASSTGRYNEQFF
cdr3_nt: TGTGCCAGTAGTACTGGACGGTACAATGAGCAGTTCTTC

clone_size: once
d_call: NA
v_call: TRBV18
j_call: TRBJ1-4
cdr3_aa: CASSPVAGLEKLFF
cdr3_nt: TGTGCCAGCTCACCAGTAGCAGGACTGGAAAAACTGTTTTTT

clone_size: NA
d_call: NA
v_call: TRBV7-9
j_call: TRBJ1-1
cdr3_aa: CASSRGQWNTEAFF
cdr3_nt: TGTGCCAGCAGCCGAGGACAGTGGAACACTGAAGCTTTCTTT

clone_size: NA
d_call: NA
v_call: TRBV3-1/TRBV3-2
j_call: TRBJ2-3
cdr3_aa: CASSRGGDTQYF
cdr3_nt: TGTGCCAGCAGCAGAGGAGGAGATACGCAGTATTTT

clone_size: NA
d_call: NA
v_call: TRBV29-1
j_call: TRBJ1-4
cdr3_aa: CSVGGIGATNEKLFF
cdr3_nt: TGCAGCGTTGGGGGTATTGGTGCAACTAATGAAAAACTGTTTTTT

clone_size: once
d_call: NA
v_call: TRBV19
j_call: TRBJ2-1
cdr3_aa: CASGIGGANEQFF
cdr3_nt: TGTGCCAGTGGAATAGGGGGGGCGAATGAGCAGTTCTTC

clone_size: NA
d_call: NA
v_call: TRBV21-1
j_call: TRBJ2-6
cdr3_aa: CASVHRGEYSGANVLTF
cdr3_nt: TGTGCCAGCGTCCACAGGGGAGAATATTCTGGGGCCAACGTCCTGACTTTC

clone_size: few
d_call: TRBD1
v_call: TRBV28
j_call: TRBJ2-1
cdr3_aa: CASSQLSLGDREGEQFF
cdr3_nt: TGTGCCAGCAGTCAACTCTCCCTAGGGGACAGGGAGGGTGAGCAGTTCTTC

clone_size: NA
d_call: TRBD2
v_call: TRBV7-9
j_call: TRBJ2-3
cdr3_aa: CASSLPGLAGASTDTQYF
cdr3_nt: TGTGCCAGCAGCCTGCCGGGACTAGCGGGGGCAAGCACAGATACGCAGTATTTT

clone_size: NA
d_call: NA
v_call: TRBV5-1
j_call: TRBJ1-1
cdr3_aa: CASSLWGWTVNTEAFF
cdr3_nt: TGCGCCAGCAGCTTGTGGGGGTGGACGGTCAACACTGAAGCTTTCTTT

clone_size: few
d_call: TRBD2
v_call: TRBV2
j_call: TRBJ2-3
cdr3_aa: CASRKTLAGGDTQYF
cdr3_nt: TGTGCCAGCAGGAAGACCCTAGCGGGGGGAGATACGCAGTATTTT

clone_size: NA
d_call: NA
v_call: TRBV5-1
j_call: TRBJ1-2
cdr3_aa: CASSLVSGDYGYTF
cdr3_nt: TGCGCCAGCAGCTTGGTATCTGGGGACTATGGCTACACCTTC

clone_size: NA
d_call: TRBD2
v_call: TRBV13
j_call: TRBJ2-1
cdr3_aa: CASSLRLAGGYNEQFF
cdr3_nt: TGTGCCAGCAGCTTGCGACTAGCGGGGGGGTACAATGAGCAGTTCTTC

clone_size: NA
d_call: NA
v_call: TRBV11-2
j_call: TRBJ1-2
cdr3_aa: CASSLGPSYGYTF
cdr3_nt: TGTGCCAGCAGCTTAGGTCCCTCCTATGGCTACACCTTC

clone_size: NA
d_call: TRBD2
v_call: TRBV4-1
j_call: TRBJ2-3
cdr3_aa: CASIKSRAGGHLTDTQYF
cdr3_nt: TGCGCCAGCATCAAAAGCCGAGCGGGGGGGCACTTAACAGATACGCAGTATTTT

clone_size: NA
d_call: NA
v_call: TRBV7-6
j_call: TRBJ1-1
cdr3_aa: CASSSAVNTEAFF
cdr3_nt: TGTGCCAGCAGCTCCGCAGTGAACACTGAAGCTTTCTTT

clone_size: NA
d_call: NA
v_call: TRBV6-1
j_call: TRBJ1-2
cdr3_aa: CASSEFRANYGYTF
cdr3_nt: TGTGCCAGCAGTGAATTCCGGGCTAACTATGGCTACACCTTC

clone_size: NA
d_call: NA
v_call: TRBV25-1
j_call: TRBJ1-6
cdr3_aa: CASSENSRPGNSPLHF
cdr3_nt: TGTGCCAGCAGTGAGAACTCAAGGCCCGGTAATTCACCCCTCCACTTT

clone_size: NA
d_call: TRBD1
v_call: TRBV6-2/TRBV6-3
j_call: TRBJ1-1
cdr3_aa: CASSPPGQEAFF
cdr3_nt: TGTGCCAGCAGTCCGCCGGGACAGGAAGCTTTCTTT

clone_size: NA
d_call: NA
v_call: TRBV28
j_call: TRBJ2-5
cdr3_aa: CASSPRGSTQYF
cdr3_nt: TGTGCCAGCAGCCCCAGGGGCTCGACCCAGTACTTC

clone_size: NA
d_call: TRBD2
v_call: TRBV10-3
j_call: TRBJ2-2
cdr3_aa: CAISEGAGRTGELFF
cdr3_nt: TGTGCCATCAGTGAGGGGGCCGGGAGGACCGGGGAGCTGTTTTTT

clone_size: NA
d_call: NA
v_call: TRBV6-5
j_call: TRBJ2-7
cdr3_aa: CASRQGEGPYEQYF
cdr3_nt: TGTGCCAGCCGTCAGGGAGAAGGACCCTACGAGCAGTACTTC

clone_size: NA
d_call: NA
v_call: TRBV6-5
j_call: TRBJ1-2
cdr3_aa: CASSYSTGENGYTF
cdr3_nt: TGTGCCAGCAGTTACTCAACAGGCGAAAATGGCTACACCTTC

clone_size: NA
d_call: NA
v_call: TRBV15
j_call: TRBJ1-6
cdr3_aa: CATSTGSRGSPLHF
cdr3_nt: TGTGCCACCAGCACAGGCTCCAGAGGATCACCCCTCCACTTT

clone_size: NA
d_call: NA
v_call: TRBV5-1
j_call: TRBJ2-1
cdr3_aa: CASSLQGASSYNEQFF
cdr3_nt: TGCGCCAGCAGCTTGCAAGGGGCGAGCTCCTACAATGAGCAGTTCTTC

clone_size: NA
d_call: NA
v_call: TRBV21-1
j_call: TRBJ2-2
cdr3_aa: CASSIYVGLWGAGELFF
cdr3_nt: TGTGCCAGCAGCATATATGTTGGGTTGTGGGGGGCCGGGGAGCTGTTTTTT

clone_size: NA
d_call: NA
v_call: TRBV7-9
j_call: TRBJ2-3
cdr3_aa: CASSLAGRGTDTQYF
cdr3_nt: TGTGCCAGCAGCTTAGCGGGACGCGGCACAGATACGCAGTATTTT

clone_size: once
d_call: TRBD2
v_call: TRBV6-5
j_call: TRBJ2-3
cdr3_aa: CATKGTSGDTQYF
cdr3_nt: TGTGCGACCAAAGGGACTAGCGGGGACACGCAGTATTTT

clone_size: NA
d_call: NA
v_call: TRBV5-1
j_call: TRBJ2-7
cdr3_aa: CASSFPRLPYEQYF
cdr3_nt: TGCGCCAGCAGCTTTCCCCGACTACCCTACGAGCAGTACTTC

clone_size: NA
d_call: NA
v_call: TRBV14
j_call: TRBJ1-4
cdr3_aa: CASSPRMGAEKLFF
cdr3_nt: TGTGCCAGCAGCCCCCGTATGGGGGCCGAAAAACTGTTTTTT

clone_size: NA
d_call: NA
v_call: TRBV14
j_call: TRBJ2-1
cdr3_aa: CASSPGADSEQFF
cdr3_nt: TGTGCCAGCAGCCCCGGGGCGGACAGTGAGCAGTTCTTC

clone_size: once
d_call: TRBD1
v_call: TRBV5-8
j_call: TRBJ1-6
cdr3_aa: CASSLAPGTGVSPLHF
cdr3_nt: TGTGCCAGCAGCTTAGCCCCCGGGACAGGGGTTTCACCCCTCCACTTT

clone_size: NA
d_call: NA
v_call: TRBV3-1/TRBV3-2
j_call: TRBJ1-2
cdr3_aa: CASSQDYRGQGGYTF
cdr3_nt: TGTGCCAGCAGCCAAGATTATCGGGGGCAAGGTGGCTACACCTTC

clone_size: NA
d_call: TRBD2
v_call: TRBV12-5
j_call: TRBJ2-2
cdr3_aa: CASGLILGLAGNTGELFF
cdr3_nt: TGTGCTAGTGGTTTGATCCTCGGACTAGCGGGGAACACCGGGGAGCTGTTTTTT